This is a list of T cell receptor beta chains from one sample in a study of cytotoxic CD8 clonotypes in ibrutinib-treated CLL. Repertoires were generated with immunoSEQ multiplex PCR, while TCRdb's copy carries only in-frame clones and drops some. This table has around 310,000 clones, around four fifths appearing once. Specimen: PBMCs, collected before ibrutinib treatment. The receptors derive from a human donor with chronic lymphocytic leukemia. Both conserved end residues are part of each CDR3. The D gene is left open where the match is weak. The listing skips clone size in some rows; elsewhere it reads once, few, many or a size class.

>.|TRBJ2-2|TRBV27|.
TGTGCCAGCAGTTTATCGGTCTGGACCCGGGAGCTGTTTTTT
CASSLSVWTRELFF
>.|TRBJ1-1|TRBV27|TRBD1
TGTGCCACTACAGGGGGGATGAACACTGAAGCTTTCTTT
CATTGGMNTEAFF
>.|TRBJ1-5|TRBV6-1|.
TGTGCCAGCAGCCGAAATCAGCCCCAGCATTTT
CASSRNQPQHF
>few|TRBJ2-7|TRBV27|TRBD2
TGTGCCAGCAGTCCCCGGACTAGCGGGAGGGAATACGAGCAGTACTTC
CASSPRTSGREYEQYF
>.|TRBJ1-6|TRBV18|TRBD1
TGTGCCAGCTCACCGGGACAGGGGGCCCAAAGGCCCCTCCACTTT
CASSPGQGAQRPLHF
>.|TRBJ1-5|TRBV18|.
TGTGCCAGCTCTGAGAGTTATAGCAATCAGCCCCAGCATTTT
CASSESYSNQPQHF
>.|TRBJ1-2|TRBV29-1|.
TGCAGCGTTGAATCCCCGGCCGGGTTCGGCTACACCTTC
CSVESPAGFGYTF
>.|TRBJ2-7|TRBV7-6|.
TGTGCCAGCAGCGATGGGACTGGGATCTACGAGCAGTACTTC
CASSDGTGIYEQYF
>few|TRBJ2-7|TRBV11-1|.
TGTGCCAGCAGCTTAGTCCGAGGACAGACCCCCTACGAGCAGTACTTC
CASSLVRGQTPYEQYF
>.|TRBJ2-7|TRBV4-2|.
TGTGCCAGGAAGTGCATAAGGACCAAGTACGAGCAGTACTTC
CARKCIRTKYEQYF